The 20 T cell receptor beta chains reported below all come from one sample, sequenced in a study of blood T cell repertoires in COVID-19 (dated by TCRdb to 2018 to 2021). Library prep was done by the immunoSEQ multiplex PCR assay. Not all clones reach the TCRdb copy of this immuneACCESS table, which keeps in-frame sequences only. Checked studies attribute under half of the gap to unresolved V genes and leave the rest unexplained. This sample is represented by roughly 160,000 clones; roughly 85% of them were singletons. The ten largest clones capture about 8.2% of the sample. Sequencing input: peripheral blood. Every receptor here comes from a man between 60 and 75 years old with acute or convalescent COVID-19.

The chain employs TRBV28 and TRBJ1-6; D is ambiguous. CDR1 MDHEN and CDR2 SYDVKM come from the germline V gene. With 2 bases removed from V and 0 bases from J, the gap between germline ends came to 14 bases. The CDR3 is 18 residues long. CDR3 sequence reads: CASSLGLAAFSYNSPLHF. In nucleotides, the CDR3 is TGTGCCAGCAGTTTAGGACTTGCGGCCTTCTCCTATAATTCACCCCTCCACTTT.

There are many counts of this clone. The CDR3 is CASSFRVSGGLSNQPQHF. Written as DNA, the CDR3 is TGTGCCAGCAGTTTTCGGGTTTCAGGGGGCTTGAGCAATCAGCCCCAGCATTTT. The chain has TRBV28 and TRBJ1-5, with 8 nucleotides matching TRBD1. Trimming at V came to 3 bases and at J to 1 base, leaving 11 bases not matched to a gene. Germline CDR1 reads MDHEN; CDR2 reads SYDVKM. The CDR3 has 18 residues. Using reference TRBV28 and TRBJ1-5 for the parts outside the CDR3, the full variable domain is DVKVTQSSRYLVKRTGEKVFLECVQDMDHENMFWYRQDPGLGLRLIYFSYDVKMKEKGDIPEGYSVSREKKERFSLILESASTNQTSMYLCASSFRVSGGLSNQPQHFGDGTRLSIL.

This chain joins TRBV7-3 and TRBJ2-2; D is possibly TRBD1 (5 bases). Trimming left V 1 base short and J 6 bases short, with 27 bases between. Germline-derived CDR1 and CDR2 are SGHTA and FQGTGA. The CDR3 has 20 amino acids. The CDR3 spells CASSLNPRADSRVEPGELFF. The CDR3 DNA reads as TGTGCCAGCAGCTTAAACCCAAGGGCTGACAGTCGGGTGGAGCCCGGGGAGCTGTTTTTT.

The chain uses TRBV6-1 and TRBJ1-4; 7 positions agree with TRBD1. Per the germline V gene, CDR1 is MNHNS and CDR2 is SASEGT. The CDR3 has 16 residues. V gave up 1 base and J gave up 4 bases; unmatched junction bases: 6. The CDR3 loop is CASSEGWTGDNEKLFF. The CDR3, as DNA: TGTGCCAGCAGTGAAGGCTGGACAGGCGATAATGAAAAACTGTTTTTT.

The V call is TRBV18, the J call TRBJ2-2, with unresolved D. Germline V gives CDR1 KGHSH, CDR2 LQKENI. CDR3 size: 15 residues. V was pared by 3 bases and J by 4 bases, with 12 bases between. CDR3 residues: CASSPRRPLTGELFF. In DNA, the CDR3 is TGTGCCAGCTCACCCAGGCGACCCCTCACCGGGGAGCTGTTTTTT. The complete variable domain, with remaining parts taken from reference TRBV18 and TRBJ2-2, reads NAGVMQNPRHLVRRRGQEARLRCSPMKGHSHVYWYRQLPEEGLKFMVYLQKENIIDESGMPKERFSAEFPKEGPSILRIQQVVRGDSAAYFCASSPRRPLTGELFFGEGSRLTVL.

The rearrangement joins TRBV28 to TRBJ1-2; the match to TRBD1 covers 10 bases. The germline V gene encodes CDR1 MDHEN and CDR2 SYDVKM. This CDR3 spans 12 amino acids. The CDR3 bases are TGTGCGGGTGGGACAGGGGTCTATGGCTACACCTTC. This encodes CAGGTGVYGYTF.

The V gene is TRBV25-1, the J gene TRBJ2-1; D unclear. The CDR3 runs 15 residues. The V gene lost 1 base and the J gene lost 0 bases, with 7 bases spanning the gap. CDR1 and CDR2 (germline): MGHDK, SYGVNS. CDR3 protein: CASSESYISYNEQFF. CDR3 in DNA: TGTGCCAGCAGTGAATCGTACATCTCCTACAATGAGCAGTTCTTC.

The gene calls are TRBV2 and TRBJ2-3; maybe TRBD2 (5 bases). The CDR3 spans 14 residues. The ends were cut back, 8 bases at V and 0 bases at J, with 12 bases in the middle. Germline values: CDR1 SNHLY, CDR2 FYNNEI. For the CDR3, the DNA is TGTGCCAGCTCGACCTGGACTAGCACAGATACGCAGTATTTT. This sequence encodes CASSTWTSTDTQYF.

The chain uses TRBV29-1 and TRBJ2-7; D possibly corresponds to TRBD1 (5 bases). The CDR3 is made up of 12 amino acids. The germline CDR1 and CDR2 sequences are SQVTM and ANQGSEA. Trimming cost V 8 bases and J 2 bases, with 13 bases left between them. In DNA, the CDR3 is TGCAGCATCATCACAGGTACCTACGAGCAGTACTTC. Residues: CSIITGTYEQYF.

The chain couples TRBV4-2 to TRBJ2-1; TRBD2 matches at 11 bases. CDR3 size: 14 residues. The V gene's germline CDR1 is LGHNA and CDR2 YNFKEQ. The ends lost 0 bases at V and 10 bases at J; junction bases unmatched: 2. CDR3 DNA: TGTGCCAGCAGCCAAGATAGCGGGAGGGCAGAGCAGTTCTTC. Translated: CASSQDSGRAEQFF.

This sequence joins TRBV15 and TRBJ2-7; 9 bases agree with TRBD1. Per germline, CDR1 LNHNV and CDR2 YYDKDF (reference sequence). V dropped 5 bases and J dropped 2; count of bases not matched to a gene: 7. This CDR3 spans 15 amino acids. The DNA of the CDR3 is TGTGCCACCAGCGGAGGGACAGGGATAACCTACGAGCAGTACTTC. Translated, it gives CATSGGTGITYEQYF.

In its sample, this clone was seen a few times. V gene TRBV7-9 combines with J gene TRBJ2-7, with D possibly TRBD2 on 7 matching bases. This CDR3 has 13 amino acids. Trimming cost V 5 bases and J 2 bases, with 10 bases left between them. Per germline, CDR1 SEHNR and CDR2 FQNEAQ (reference sequence). Written as DNA, the CDR3 is TGTGCCAGCAGCCGGGGGGCGGCCTACGAGCAGTACTTC. Amino acids: CASSRGAAYEQYF.

The table lists this clone with a count of one. V and J are TRBV9 and TRBJ2-3; tentatively, D is TRBD1 (6 bases). The ends were cut back, 3 bases at V and 6 bases at J, with 20 bases in the middle. Germline CDR1 is SGDLS and CDR2 is YYNGEE. The CDR3 runs to 16 residues. The CDR3 sequence: CASSEMNRAPLDTQYF. The CDR3 DNA sequence: TGTGCCAGCAGCGAAATGAACAGGGCCCCACTCGATACGCAGTATTTT.

The V and J genes are TRBV23-1 and TRBJ2-7, with a weak D call TRBD2 (6 bases). TRBV23-1 is annotated as an ORF whose role is uncertain. This CDR3 has 15 residues. Trimming took 0 bases from V and 7 from J, leaving 16 bases between them. CDR3 residues: CASSQSSPAGLEQYF. The CDR3 DNA sequence: TGCGCCAGCAGTCAATCCTCTCCTGCGGGGTTGGAGCAGTACTTC.

V gene TRBV7-6 combines with J gene TRBJ2-5, with D perhaps matching TRBD1 (5 bases). The CDR3 is 12 residues long. V was clipped by 5 bases and J by 8 bases, with 12 bases between them. Per germline, CDR1 SGHVS and CDR2 FNYEAQ. CDR3 sequence: CASSQGVGTQYF. CDR3 nucleotides: TGTGCCAGCAGCCAAGGGGTAGGAACCCAGTACTTC. The full variable domain, in which reference TRBV7-6 and TRBJ2-5 provide the parts outside the CDR3, is GAGVSQSPRYKVTKRGQDVALRCDPISGHVSLYWYRQALGQGPEFLTYFNYEAQQDKSGLPNDRFSAERPEGSISTLTIQRTEQRDSAMYRCASSQGVGTQYFGPGTRLLVL.

The chain recombines TRBV5-4 with TRBJ1-2, with no clear D. Trimming removed 2 bases from V and 2 bases from J, with 10 bases in between. This CDR3 has 14 residues. The germline V gene encodes CDR1 SGHNT and CDR2 YYREEE (reference sequence). The chain's CDR3 is CASSLEGGNYGYTF. The CDR3 DNA reads as TGTGCCAGCAGCTTAGAGGGCGGAAACTATGGCTACACCTTC.

V is TRBV10-3 and J is TRBJ1-5, with TRBD1 matching 8 bases. Per the germline V gene, CDR1 is ENHRY and CDR2 is SYGVKD. With V trimmed by 6 bases and J by 5 bases, 3 bases remained unmatched. The CDR3 has 13 amino acids. The CDR3 DNA sequence: TGTGCCATCAGGGACAGGGAGGATCAGCCCCAGCATTTT. It specifies CAIRDREDQPQHF.

This rearrangement joins TRBV11-2 to TRBJ2-2, with D perhaps matching TRBD1 (5 bases). This CDR3 has 13 residues. CDR1 is SGHAT, CDR2 FQNNGV, per germline. The V end lost 8 bases, the J end lost 7 bases, and 14 bases lay between the germline ends. CDR3 nucleotide sequence: TGTGCCAGCCTTTCAGGGCAAATCGGGGAGCTGTTTTTT. It encodes CASLSGQIGELFF. The full variable domain, completed using reference TRBV11-2 and TRBJ2-2, is EAGVAQSPRYKIIEKRQSVAFWCNPISGHATLYWYQQILGQGPKLLIQFQNNGVVDDSQLPKDRFSAERLKGVDSTLKIQPAKLEDSAVYLCASLSGQIGELFFGEGSRLTVL.

The chain uses TRBV4-1 and TRBJ1-5; no firm D call. This CDR3 has 13 residues. The ends were cut back, 0 bases at V and 6 bases at J, with 6 bases in the middle. The V gene's germline CDR1 is MGHRA and CDR2 YSYEKL. CDR3 region: CASSQDDSQPQHF. CDR3 DNA sequence: TGCGCCAGCAGCCAAGATGATAGTCAGCCCCAGCATTTT.

The V call is TRBV5-1, the J call TRBJ1-5; D not resolved. Germline assignment: CDR1 SGHRS and CDR2 YFSETQ. This CDR3 has 13 residues. Trimming cost V 0 bases and J 4 bases, with 5 bases left between them. CDR3 sequence: CASSLGENQPQHF. The CDR3 DNA is TGCGCCAGCAGCTTGGGCGAAAATCAGCCCCAGCATTTT.